A single sample gave rise to the 28 T cell receptor beta chains below, sequenced in a study of early T cells in non-severe SARS-CoV-2 infection. In TCRdb, the 5' RACE reads were re-called with MiXCR into one record per CDR3 protein. The repertoire consists of around 19,000 distinct CDR3 sequences, with under 7.5% occurring once and the leading ten covering 6.3%. Sample: whole blood. The receptors come from an adult who was a healthcare worker with PCR-confirmed SARS-CoV-2 infection or an uninfected control (not recorded which).

This clonotype has ten or more counts. The chain joins TRBV30 to TRBJ1-2, with a weak D call TRBD1 (6 bases). The V end was cut by 2 bases, the J end by 2 bases, with 12 bases between. CDR1 and CDR2 from the germline V gene are GTSNPN and SVGIG (reference sequence). CDR3 length equals 14 residues. The CDR3 region is CAWSHQGFNYGYTF. The CDR3 DNA is TGTGCCTGGAGTCATCAGGGGTTCAACTATGGCTACACCTTC.

By frequency in the sample, this clonotype is medium-sized. This chain uses TRBV7-8 with TRBJ1-6; D remains ambiguous. The CDR3 runs 15 residues. Trimming removed 1 base at V and 3 bases at J, with 7 bases between. Germline loops: CDR1 SGHVS, CDR2 FQNEAQ. CDR3 sequence reads: CASSLVVDYNSPLHF. In DNA form, the CDR3 reads TGTGCCAGCAGCTTAGTAGTGGACTATAATTCACCCCTCCACTTT.

This clonotype was observed many times. J is TRBJ2-1 and V is TRBV20-1, with 8 bases fitting TRBD2. The CDR3 spans 16 residues. Germline loops: CDR1 DFQATT, CDR2 SNEGSKA (reference sequence). V was pared by 5 bases and J by 0 bases, with 9 bases of the junction left unmatched. The chain's CDR3 is CSAYSIAGSSYNEQFF. The CDR3, as DNA: TGCAGTGCTTACTCCATAGCGGGATCCTCCTACAATGAGCAGTTCTTC.

This clonotype came up many times. An end of the junction does not agree with germline; a read error may underlie this. The chain uses TRBV7-7 and TRBJ2-7; D not resolved. Germline loops: CDR1 SSHAT, CDR2 FNYEAQ (reference sequence). The CDR3 consists of 13 residues. CDR3 nucleotides: TGTGCTAGCAGCTTAGCTACTTCGAGCGAGCAGTACTTC. This gives the protein CASSLATSSEQYF.

This clonotype was seen at least ten times. V usage is TRBV28 and J usage is TRBJ2-5, with TRBD2 matching over 10 bases. Unmatched junction bases numbered 8, after V lost 6 bases and J lost 1 base. The CDR3 sequence is 16 residues long. The germline V gene has CDR1 MDHEN and CDR2 SYDVKM. CDR3 loop: CASSPSGRELQETQYF. DNA of the CDR3: TGTGCCAGCAGCCCGAGCGGGAGGGAACTCCAAGAGACCCAGTACTTC.

Many counts were recorded for this clonotype. The chain links TRBV6-6 to TRBJ2-1, with TRBD2 matching over 9 bases. The length of the CDR3 is 15 residues. CDR1 and CDR2 from the germline V gene are MNHNY and SVGAGI (reference sequence). V lost 6 bases to trimming and J lost 9 bases; unmatched junction nucleotides: 12. In DNA form, the CDR3 reads TGTGCCAGCAGCAACGGGCTAGCGGGAACCGGTGAGCAGTTCTTC. This gives the protein CASSNGLAGTGEQFF.

By share of the sample, this clonotype is medium-sized. V gene TRBV20-1 combines with J gene TRBJ2-7; 9 bases are shared with TRBD1. The CDR3 totals 13 residues. The V gene's germline CDR1 is DFQATT and CDR2 SNEGSKA (reference sequence). After removal of 2 bases from V and 6 bases from J, the junction contained 5 bases not matched to a gene. In DNA form, the CDR3 reads TGCAGTGCTAGACTTAGACAGGGGGGCGAGCAGTACTTC. Amino acid sequence: CSARLRQGGEQYF.

This clonotype was found many times. The rearrangement links TRBV12-3 or TRBV12-4 to TRBJ1-3; the match to TRBD1 covers 8 bases. V shed 6 bases, J shed 1 base, and the junction held 5 bases outside the gene matches. This CDR3 is built from 15 residues. The CDR3 coding sequence is TGTGCCAGCAGATATACAGGGGGATCTGGAAACACCATATATTTT. It yields the protein CASRYTGGSGNTIYF.

This clonotype was observed many times. This chain links TRBV27 with TRBJ1-5; TRBD1 might be the D (6 bases). This CDR3 contains 16 residues. The V gene's germline CDR1 is MNHEY and CDR2 SMNVEV (reference sequence). Trimming took off 4 bases at V and 2 bases at J, with 15 bases between the two ends. CDR3 coding DNA: TGTGCCAGCAGTTACCGACAGGAGTACGGCAATCAGCCCCAGCATTTT. Translating it yields CASSYRQEYGNQPQHF.

This clonotype occurred many times. The chain is built from TRBV29-1 and TRBJ2-2; D remains ambiguous. Deletions cut 6 bases from V and 4 bases from J, with 12 bases between. Germline assignment: CDR1 SQVTM and CDR2 ANQGSEA. This CDR3 comprises 13 residues. The CDR3 nucleotides are TGCAGCGTCGGACGGACGGCCACCGGGGAGCTGTTTTTT. Its protein is CSVGRTATGELFF.

This clonotype was detected ten times or more. The chain is built from TRBV7-2 and TRBJ2-7, with 9 bases lining up with TRBD1. CDR1 is SGHTA and CDR2 is FQGNSA in the germline V gene. CDR3 length: 15 residues. J was trimmed by 5 bases and V by 4 bases; bases with no gene match: 9. The CDR3 DNA reads TGTGCCAGCAGCTACGCGACAGGGGGTTTAAACGAGCAGTACTTC. The encoded protein is CASSYATGGLNEQYF.

This clonotype was recorded many times. The chain links TRBV19 to TRBJ2-2; tentatively, D is TRBD2 (5 bases). In germline, CDR1 is LNHDA, CDR2 SQIVND (reference sequence). The CDR3 loop spans 16 amino acids. Trimming cost V 2 bases and J 7 bases, with 17 bases left between them. The CDR3 bases are TGTGCCAGTAGTATAACCCAGTTTATAGGAGGCGGGGAGCTGTTTTTT. Amino acids: CASSITQFIGGGELFF. Based on the CDR3 plus reference TRBV19 and TRBJ2-2, the full variable domain is DGGITQSPKYLFRKEGQNVTLSCEQNLNHDAMYWYRQDPGQGLRLIYYSQIVNDFQKGDIAEGYSVSREKKESFPLTVTSAQKNPTAFYLCASSITQFIGGGELFFGEGSRLTVL.

This clonotype has ten or more counts. This rearrangement joins TRBV18 to TRBJ2-6, with a weak D call TRBD2 (6 bases). The CDR3 is made up of 16 amino acids. Germline V gives CDR1 KGHSH, CDR2 LQKENI. V lost 1 base and J 3 bases, leaving 10 bases between the germline ends. CDR3 region: CASSPLEGIGANVLTF. In DNA, the CDR3 is TGTGCCAGCTCACCACTGGAGGGAATTGGGGCCAACGTCCTGACTTTC.

In its sample, this clonotype was seen many times. The chain employs TRBV20-1 and TRBJ2-7; 10 bases map to TRBD1. This CDR3 spans 12 amino acids. From germline, CDR1 is DFQATT and CDR2 SNEGSKA (reference sequence). After removal of 6 bases from V and 5 bases from J, the junction contained 4 bases not matched to a gene. CDR3 DNA: TGCAGTGCACCCGGGACAGGGGACGAGCAGTACTTC. Translation gives CSAPGTGDEQYF.

This clonotype was counted many times. The chain combines TRBV6-1 with TRBJ2-1; D unresolved. The V gene lost 2 bases and the J gene lost 5 bases, with 1 base spanning the gap. Germline CDR1 MNHNS, CDR2 SASEGT. The CDR3 covers 11 residues. CDR3 in amino acids: CASSEHNEQFF. CDR3 DNA: TGTGCCAGCAGTGAACACAATGAGCAGTTCTTC.

This clonotype is classed as medium-sized (0.01 to 0.1%). The rearrangement joins TRBV27 to TRBJ2-1; D may correspond to TRBD1 or TRBD2 (6 bases each). Trimming stripped 6 bases from V and 1 base from J, with 16 bases between. Germline V CDR1 and CDR2: MNHEY, SMNVEV (reference sequence). The CDR3 is 16 amino acids. For the CDR3, the DNA is TGTGCCAGCAGCCGGACTCCGGGGGCTTCCTACAATGAGCAGTTCTTC. Its translation is CASSRTPGASYNEQFF.

This chain joins TRBV28 and TRBJ2-1, with D perhaps matching TRBD1 (6 bases). The germline V gene encodes CDR1 MDHEN and CDR2 SYDVKM. V lost 3 bases, J lost 2 bases, and 17 bases lay in between. This CDR3 has 17 residues. The CDR3 DNA reads TGTGCCAGCAGTTTTTGGTCAAAGGGACAACCCTACAATGAGCAGTTCTTC. It encodes CASSFWSKGQPYNEQFF.

In its sample, this clonotype is medium-sized. The gene calls are TRBV20-1 and TRBJ2-7; a possible D gene is TRBD2 (6 bases). The germline gives CDR1 DFQATT, CDR2 SNEGSKA (reference sequence). V was clipped by 6 bases and J by 1 base, with 16 bases between them. This CDR3 region has 14 residues. CDR3 nucleotides: TGCAGTGCCCGGCCGAGGGGAGGATCCTACGAGCAGTACTTC. It translates to CSARPRGGSYEQYF.

There are many counts of this clonotype. This sequence joins TRBV12-3 or TRBV12-4 and TRBJ2-1; 8 bases are a match to TRBD2. There are 14 residues in the CDR3. V lost 5 bases to trimming and J lost 6 bases; unmatched junction nucleotides: 6. CDR3 in amino acids: CASSNGLAFNEQFF. CDR3 sequence (DNA): TGTGCCAGCAGTAACGGACTAGCATTCAATGAGCAGTTCTTC.

Notes on this clonotype: One base away lies a much larger clone, so this may be a sequencing read error. This rearrangement joins TRBV27 to TRBJ2-1, with 9 bases that match TRBD2. Germline values: CDR1 MNHEY, CDR2 SMNVEV (reference sequence). The J segment lost 4 bases and the V segment lost 5 bases, leaving 12 bases of the junction unmatched. This CDR3 has 17 amino acids. CDR3 sequence (DNA): TGTGCCAGCAGTCTCCCTTGGACTAGCGAGTCTTACAATGAGCAGTTCTTC. It specifies CASSLPWTSESYNEQFF.

At least ten counts were recorded for this clonotype. CDR3 nucleotide sequence: TGTGCCAGCAGCTTGGTACCCGGGACTAGCGGGGCCTACGAGCAGTACTTC. Its translation: CASSLVPGTSGAYEQYF. V gene TRBV5-5 combines with J gene TRBJ2-7; 13 nucleotides agree with TRBD2. Germline CDR1 and CDR2: SGHKS and YYEKEE (reference sequence). This CDR3 is 17 amino acids long. With V trimmed by 0 bases and J by 2 bases, 5 bases remained unmatched. The entire variable domain, with the rest obtained from reference TRBV5-5 and TRBJ2-7, is as follows: DAGVTQSPTHLIKTRGQQVTLRCSPISGHKSVSWYQQVLGQGPQFIFQYYEKEERGRGNFPDRFSARQFPNYSSELNVNALLLGDSALYLCASSLVPGTSGAYEQYFGPGTRLTVT.

The sample holds a few counts of this clonotype. The J gene is TRBJ2-7, the V gene TRBV5-1; D call uncertain. This CDR3 has 14 amino acids. Trimming stripped 0 bases from V and 3 bases from J, with 10 bases between. Germline V gives CDR1 SGHRS, CDR2 YFSETQ. CDR3 loop: CASSLAGQLYEQYF. The CDR3, as DNA: TGCGCCAGCAGCTTGGCCGGGCAGCTCTACGAGCAGTACTTC.

This clonotype was detected ten times or more. The chain has TRBV4-2 and TRBJ1-1, with 9 nucleotides matching TRBD1. This CDR3 comprises 17 residues. V shed 4 bases, J shed 0 bases, and the junction held 9 bases outside the gene matches. Germline values: CDR1 LGHNA, CDR2 YNFKEQ. The CDR3: CASSPGTGRGLNTEAFF. The DNA for the CDR3 is TGTGCCAGCAGCCCAGGGACAGGGAGGGGGTTGAACACTGAAGCTTTCTTT.

This clonotype was seen repeatedly, ten times or more. CDR3 sequence reads: CASSGGIYGYTF. CDR3 coding DNA: TGTGCCAGCAGTGGAGGGATCTATGGCTACACCTTC. The chain couples TRBV7-8 to TRBJ1-2; D call uncertain. CDR3 length: 12 residues. The germline V and J ends were trimmed by 6 bases and 4 bases, with 9 bases remaining between them. In germline, CDR1 is SGHVS, CDR2 FQNEAQ.

The chain joins TRBV9 to TRBJ2-7, with 7 bases identical to TRBD1. CDR3 length: 16 residues. The germline CDR1 and CDR2 sequences are SGDLS and YYNGEE. V lost 0 bases and J lost 6; bases outside the gene matches: 12. In DNA, the CDR3 is TGTGCCAGCAGCGTAGGACGGCAGGGGGTTTTTTCCGAGCAGTACTTC. Amino acid sequence: CASSVGRQGVFSEQYF.

This clonotype showed up many times. The V call is TRBV5-1, the J call TRBJ1-1, with D maybe TRBD1 (6 bases). From germline, CDR1 is SGHRS and CDR2 YFSETQ. V dropped 4 bases and J dropped 0 bases, with 16 bases sitting between them. CDR3 length: 16 residues. The CDR3 is CASSPRTADMNTEAFF. CDR3 nucleotides: TGCGCCAGCAGCCCCCGGACAGCGGATATGAACACTGAAGCTTTCTTT.

Ten or more counts support this clonotype. V usage is TRBV6-6 and J usage is TRBJ2-7; D is perhaps TRBD2 (7 bases). CDR3 length equals 17 residues. Germline CDR1 and CDR2: MNHNY and SVGAGI (reference sequence). V lost 2 bases to trimming and J lost 3 bases, with 20 bases between them. The CDR3 DNA reads as TGTGCCAGCAGTTACCCCGGCAGGGGAGGGGCCAACTACGAGCAGTACTTC. Its protein product is CASSYPGRGGANYEQYF.

This clonotype showed up just a few times. The chain employs TRBV28 and TRBJ2-2; D gene ambiguous. This CDR3 contains 14 residues. V shed 0 bases and J shed 1 base, with 3 bases lying between them. Germline V lookup: CDR1 MDHEN, CDR2 SYDVKM. CDR3 in DNA: TGTGCCAGCAGTTTATGGTTGAACACCGGGGAGCTGTTTTTT. Translation gives CASSLWLNTGELFF.